Shown below are 23 T cell receptor beta chains from a single sample sequenced in a study of blood T cell repertoires in COVID-19. Sequencing used immunoSEQ multiplex PCR; TCRdb keeps in-frame clones, though not all of them. The data hold about 15,000 clones, with 70% to 80% observed a single time. Sequences were obtained from peripheral blood. The receptors stem from a human donor in a cohort sampled during active COVID-19.

The chain combines TRBV28 with TRBJ2-3, with D possibly being TRBD1 (5 bases). The CDR3 sequence is 13 residues long. Germline CDR1 is MDHEN and CDR2 is SYDVKM. With 6 bases removed from V and 4 bases from J, the gap between germline ends came to 11 bases. CDR3 coding DNA: TGTGCCAGCAGCCCTAGGGGTGCAGATACGCAGTATTTT. It codes for CASSPRGADTQYF. The whole variable domain, remainder taken from reference TRBV28 and TRBJ2-3, is DVKVTQSSRYLVKRTGEKVFLECVQDMDHENMFWYRQDPGLGLRLIYFSYDVKMKEKGDIPEGYSVSREKKERFSLILESASTNQTSMYLCASSPRGADTQYFGPGTRLTVL.

V and J are TRBV19 and TRBJ1-4, with D tentatively TRBD1 (5 bases). The length of the CDR3 is 14 residues. Trimming took off 8 bases at V and 4 bases at J, with 14 bases between the two ends. The germline V gene has CDR1 LNHDA and CDR2 SQIVND (reference sequence). The CDR3 is CASSDQGINEKLFF. The CDR3 coding sequence is TGTGCCAGTTCCGATCAGGGAATTAATGAAAAACTGTTTTTT.

This clone was recorded only once. The chain is built from TRBV7-6 and TRBJ1-6; 7 bases agree with TRBD1. V lost 5 bases, J lost 7 bases, and 8 bases stayed unmatched. CDR3 length equals 15 residues. The germline V gene has CDR1 SGHVS and CDR2 FNYEAQ. The CDR3 spells CASSARGEFNSPLHF. In DNA, the CDR3 is TGTGCCAGCAGCGCCAGGGGGGAATTCAATTCACCCCTCCACTTT.

The rearrangement joins TRBV19 to TRBJ2-1, with 8 bases that match TRBD2. Germline CDR1 and CDR2: LNHDA and SQIVND (reference sequence). The length of the CDR3 is 18 residues. J gave up 4 bases and V 3 bases, and 14 bases lay outside the gene matches. The CDR3 reads CASSIRMGGAGVYNEQFF. The CDR3 bases are TGTGCCAGTAGTATTAGGATGGGAGGAGCGGGGGTGTACAATGAGCAGTTCTTC.

The chain uses TRBV11-3 and TRBJ2-3; weak D call: TRBD2 (5 bases). V lost 3 bases and J lost 0, with 7 bases in between. The CDR3 contains 14 residues. CDR1 is SGHNT and CDR2 is YENEEA in the germline V gene. The CDR3 region has the DNA TGTGCCAGCAGCTTGACGGGAAGCACAGATACGCAGTATTTT. Translation gives CASSLTGSTDTQYF.

This clone was seen only a few times. The chain carries TRBV19 and TRBJ1-5, with a possible D match to TRBD1 (6 bases). Germline-derived CDR1 and CDR2 are LNHDA and SQIVND (reference sequence). Trimming stripped 6 bases from V and 0 bases from J, with 12 bases between. There are 15 residues in the CDR3. CDR3 sequence reads: CASRVQGYSNQPQHF. CDR3 sequence (DNA): TGTGCCAGTAGAGTACAGGGCTATAGCAATCAGCCCCAGCATTTT.

This clone was counted once. The rearrangement links TRBV18 to TRBJ1-3; 8 bases line up with TRBD1. Looked up from germline, CDR1 is KGHSH and CDR2 is LQKENI. This CDR3 has 13 amino acids. V lost 3 bases and J lost 8; bases outside the gene matches: 3. In DNA, the CDR3 is TGTGCCAGCTCACCGGGACAGGCCGACACCATATATTTT. Its protein is CASSPGQADTIYF.

V is TRBV7-9 and J is TRBJ1-4, with D unclear. V shed 2 bases and J shed 8 bases, with 12 bases lying between them. Germline CDR1 is SEHNR and CDR2 is FQNEAQ (reference sequence). CDR3 length: 14 residues. CDR3 sequence reads: CASSLTWQNEKLFF. CDR3 coding DNA: TGTGCCAGCAGCTTAACGTGGCAGAACGAAAAACTGTTTTTT.

The chain couples TRBV29-1 to TRBJ2-5; 7 bases are a match to TRBD1. Per germline, CDR1 SQVTM and CDR2 ANQGSEA. Trimming took 7 bases from V and 1 from J; bases not matched to a gene: 3. There are 12 residues in the CDR3. Here the CDR3 reads CSAWTGQETQYF. The CDR3 DNA is TGCAGCGCCTGGACAGGCCAAGAGACCCAGTACTTC.

The rearrangement uses TRBV5-3 and TRBJ2-1, with D unclear. TRBV5-3 is identified as an open reading frame with a role that is uncertain. The CDR3 spans 15 residues. V lost 4 bases, J lost 8 bases, and 19 bases lay in between. CDR3 sequence (DNA): TGTGCCAGAAGCCCCCGGGTGGAGCGAGTGGATGAGCAGTTCTTC. Translated: CARSPRVERVDEQFF.

The rearrangement links TRBV5-8 to TRBJ2-1; 7 bases agree with TRBD2. Germline V CDR1 and CDR2: SGHTS, YDEGEE. This CDR3 has 14 residues. Trimming at V came to 4 bases and at J to 7 bases, leaving 8 bases not matched to a gene. The CDR3 DNA is TGTGCCAGCAGCCTCATCGTGGGGGGGAATGAGCAGTTCTTC. Its translation is CASSLIVGGNEQFF.

This sequence joins TRBV28 and TRBJ1-5, with 8 bases fitting TRBD1. The CDR3 has 16 residues. Germline-derived CDR1 and CDR2 are MDHEN and SYDVKM. J gave up 6 bases and V 0 bases, and 7 bases lay outside the gene matches. DNA of the CDR3: TGTGCCAGCAGTTTATGGTCCAGGGGGCAAGGTCAGCCCCAGCATTTT. The encoded protein is CASSLWSRGQGQPQHF.

The rearrangement uses TRBV5-4 and TRBJ2-7; D is undetermined. The V and J ends lost 1 base and 0 bases respectively, with 11 bases between them. CDR3 length equals 15 residues. Germline CDR1 is SGHNT and CDR2 is YYREEE (reference sequence). CDR3 loop: CASSLSTRSSYEQYF. The CDR3, as DNA: TGTGCCAGCAGCTTGAGCACCCGGAGCTCCTACGAGCAGTACTTC.

This chain joins TRBV18 and TRBJ1-3, with unresolved D. CDR1 is KGHSH, CDR2 LQKENI, per germline. The V and J ends lost 1 base and 4 bases respectively, with 17 bases between them. This CDR3 comprises 17 residues. The CDR3 reads CASSPRTGKVIGNTIYF. CDR3 sequence (DNA): TGTGCCAGCTCACCACGAACGGGGAAGGTCATCGGAAACACCATATATTTT.

This chain joins TRBV27 and TRBJ1-5; D is undetermined. V gave up 0 bases and J gave up 0 bases, with 9 bases separating them. The CDR3 has 16 residues. The V gene's germline CDR1 is MNHEY and CDR2 SMNVEV (reference sequence). The CDR3 is CASSLSTRYSNQPQHF. As DNA, the CDR3 is TGTGCCAGCAGTTTATCAACGAGATATAGCAATCAGCCCCAGCATTTT.

This clone was counted only a few times. The V call is TRBV6-5, the J call TRBJ2-7; 8 bases are shared with TRBD1. J was trimmed by 2 bases and V by 5 bases; bases with no gene match: 2. This CDR3 is built from 13 residues. From germline, CDR1 is MNHEY and CDR2 SVGAGI. CDR3 in DNA: TGTGCCAGCAGTCCGGACAGGGCCTACGAGCAGTACTTC. This gives the protein CASSPDRAYEQYF.

This chain links TRBV5-1 with TRBJ2-1, with D perhaps matching TRBD2 (6 bases). The CDR3 is 15 amino acids. CDR1 and CDR2 from the germline V gene are SGHRS and YFSETQ. The germline V and J ends were trimmed by 0 bases and 1 base, with 8 bases remaining between them. CDR3 DNA: TGCGCCAGCAGCTTGGCCGGGACTTCCTACAATGAGCAGTTCTTC. Its protein product is CASSLAGTSYNEQFF.

This chain connects TRBV18 to TRBJ1-2; D gene unclear. CDR3 length equals 15 residues. Trimming took 0 bases from V and 0 from J, leaving 8 bases between them. From germline, CDR1 is KGHSH and CDR2 LQKENI. CDR3 nucleotide sequence: TGTGCCAGCTCACCACCGGAGGCAGCTAACTATGGCTACACCTTC. Amino acid sequence: CASSPPEAANYGYTF.

This CDR3 reads CASSYSRDGDTDTQYF. The CDR3 coding sequence is TGTGCCAGCAGTTACTCAAGAGACGGGGACACAGATACGCAGTATTTT. The genes are TRBV6-6 and TRBJ2-3; D is perhaps TRBD2 (5 bases). Germline CDR1 and CDR2: MNHNY and SVGAGI (reference sequence). The CDR3 has 16 residues. Trimming stripped 0 bases from V and 2 bases from J, with 12 bases between.

This clone has just one count. The chain is built from TRBV11-3 and TRBJ2-5; 9 bases are shared with TRBD2. V lost 4 bases, J lost 1 base, and 4 bases stayed unmatched. CDR3 length: 15 residues. Germline values: CDR1 SGHNT, CDR2 YENEEA. CDR3 in amino acids: CASSSRLAAQETQYF. DNA of the CDR3: TGTGCCAGCAGCTCGCGACTAGCGGCCCAAGAGACCCAGTACTTC.

This rearrangement joins TRBV28 to TRBJ2-2, with 8 bases fitting TRBD1. With V trimmed by 6 bases and J by 6 bases, 15 bases remained unmatched. The CDR3 length is 17 residues. Germline CDR1 reads MDHEN; CDR2 reads SYDVKM. DNA of the CDR3: TGTGCCAGCAGACTCCCCGACAGGGGCTATGAGGCCGGGGAGCTGTTTTTT. Translation: CASRLPDRGYEAGELFF.

V gene TRBV28 combines with J gene TRBJ1-1; D gene unclear. The V end was cut by 4 bases, the J end by 11 bases, with 11 bases between. This CDR3 comprises 11 residues. In germline, CDR1 is MDHEN, CDR2 SYDVKM. CDR3 DNA sequence: TGTGCCAGCAGTTCCAAAACCGGGGCTTTCTTT. It encodes CASSSKTGAFF.

This clone has just a few counts. The chain joins TRBV6-4 to TRBJ1-1, with D possibly being TRBD1 (5 bases). The length of the CDR3 is 12 residues. V lost 5 bases and J lost 6, with 10 bases in between. CDR1 and CDR2 (germline): MRHNA, SNTAGT. This CDR3 is CASSRGFPEAFF. The CDR3 DNA follows: TGTGCCAGCAGTCGGGGGTTTCCTGAAGCTTTCTTT.